This TCR beta chain stems from a study of T-cell reconstitution after alpha-beta-depleted transplantation in children (dated by TCRdb to the mid-2010s). Regarding the research as a whole: T-cell immune reconstitution after TCRalphabeta/CD19-depleted allogeneic hematopoietic cell transplantation in children was quantitatively tracked in the study by means of TCR repertoire profiling.

This clonotype occurred many times. It has no known antigen specificity. No much larger clone exists at a distance of one base, and base qualities are not known. A distance of 16 bases separates the germline ends of V and J, which lose 0 bases and 4 bases respectively. Reading the germline V gene (reference sequence) gives CDR1 SGHAT and CDR2 FQDESV. The CDR3 goes from the cysteine to the phenylalanine over 16 residues. Only the CDR3 part of the read is kept: 48 bases, read in frame from the first base. The library was made by PCR. The sequencer listed for this sample is Illumina HiSeq 2500. TCR libraries were prepared with molecular barcoding, using unique molecular identifiers to normalize TCRbeta repertoire quantification. TCRdb reworked the public reads: Q25 trimming with fastp, MiXCR clone assembly, productive beta chains retained. Entries are consolidated by CDR3 protein sequence, retaining the most common genes and DNA. The sample records about 400,000 distinct CDR3 sequences, roughly 15% of which are singletons. Approximately 4.2% of the sample belongs to the ten largest clones.

The sample was PBMCs, taken from the stem cell graft. Recombination joined TRBV11-1 with TRBJ2-7, with a tentative D gene TRBD2 over 6 matching bases. This sequence originates from a human donor who donated a stem cell graft to a child with Fanconi anemia. The nucleotides read TGTGCCAGCAGCTTAGCGCGGGGAAGAAACTTATACGAGCAGTACTTC. This yields the protein CASSLARGRNLYEQYF. With the portions outside the CDR3 filled from the reference TRBV11-1 and TRBJ2-7 genes, the complete variable region becomes EAEVAQSPRYKITEKSQAVAFWCDPISGHATLYWYRQILGQGPELLVQFQDESVVDDSQLPKDRFSAERLKGVDSTLKIQPAELGDSAMYLCASSLARGRNLYEQYFGPGTRLTVT.